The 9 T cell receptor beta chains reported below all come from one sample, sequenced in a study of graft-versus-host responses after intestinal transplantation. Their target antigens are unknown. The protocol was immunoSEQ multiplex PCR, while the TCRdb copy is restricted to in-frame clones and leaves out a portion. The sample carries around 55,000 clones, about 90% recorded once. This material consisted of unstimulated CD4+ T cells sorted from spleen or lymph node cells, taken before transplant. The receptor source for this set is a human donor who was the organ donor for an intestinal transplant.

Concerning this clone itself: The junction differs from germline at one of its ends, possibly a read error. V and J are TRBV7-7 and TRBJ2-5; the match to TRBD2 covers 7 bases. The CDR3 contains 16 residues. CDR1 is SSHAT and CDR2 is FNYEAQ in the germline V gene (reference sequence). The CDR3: CASSYTASGLGETQYF. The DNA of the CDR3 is TGTGCTAGCAGCTATACGGCTAGCGGACTCGGGGAGACCCAGTACTTC.

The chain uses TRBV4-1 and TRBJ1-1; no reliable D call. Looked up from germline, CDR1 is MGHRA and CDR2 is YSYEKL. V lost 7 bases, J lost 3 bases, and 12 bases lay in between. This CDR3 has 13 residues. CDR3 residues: CASTSDLYTEAFF. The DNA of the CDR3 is TGCGCCAGCACGTCAGATTTATACACTGAAGCTTTCTTT.

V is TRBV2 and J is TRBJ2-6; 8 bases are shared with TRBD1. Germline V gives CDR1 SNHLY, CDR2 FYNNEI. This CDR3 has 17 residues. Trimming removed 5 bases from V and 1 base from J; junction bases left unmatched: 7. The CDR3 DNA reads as TGTGCCAGCAGTCGGGGCAGGGGGCAATCTGGGGCCAACGTCCTGACTTTC. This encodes CASSRGRGQSGANVLTF. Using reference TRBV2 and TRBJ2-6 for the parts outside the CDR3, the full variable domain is EPEVTQTPSHQVTQMGQEVILRCVPISNHLYFYWYRQILGQKVEFLVSFYNNEISEKSEIFDDQFSVERPDGSNFTLKIRSTKLEDSAMYFCASSRGRGQSGANVLTFGAGSRLTVL.

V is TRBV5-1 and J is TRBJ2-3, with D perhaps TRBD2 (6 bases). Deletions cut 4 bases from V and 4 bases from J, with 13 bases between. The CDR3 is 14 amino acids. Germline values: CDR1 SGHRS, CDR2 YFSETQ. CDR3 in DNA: TGCGCCAGCAGCGAACGGGAGATCCCAGATACGCAGTATTTT. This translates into CASSEREIPDTQYF. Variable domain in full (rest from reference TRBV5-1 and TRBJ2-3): KAGVTQTPRYLIKTRGQQVTLSCSPISGHRSVSWYQQTPGQGLQFLFEYFSETQRNKGNFPGRFSGRQFSNSRSEMNVSTLELGDSALYLCASSEREIPDTQYFGPGTRLTVL.

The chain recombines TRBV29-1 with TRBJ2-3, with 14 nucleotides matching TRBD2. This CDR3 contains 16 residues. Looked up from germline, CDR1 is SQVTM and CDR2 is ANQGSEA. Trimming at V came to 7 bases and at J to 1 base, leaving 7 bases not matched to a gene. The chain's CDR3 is CSARLAGGPGTDTQYF. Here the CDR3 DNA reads TGCAGCGCCCGACTAGCGGGAGGGCCCGGCACAGATACGCAGTATTTT.

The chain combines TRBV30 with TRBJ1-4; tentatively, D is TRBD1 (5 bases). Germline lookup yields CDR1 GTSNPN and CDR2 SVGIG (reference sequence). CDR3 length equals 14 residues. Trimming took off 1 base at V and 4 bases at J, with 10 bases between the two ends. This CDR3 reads CAWSDQGLNEKLFF. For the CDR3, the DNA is TGTGCCTGGAGTGACCAGGGCCTTAATGAAAAACTGTTTTTT.

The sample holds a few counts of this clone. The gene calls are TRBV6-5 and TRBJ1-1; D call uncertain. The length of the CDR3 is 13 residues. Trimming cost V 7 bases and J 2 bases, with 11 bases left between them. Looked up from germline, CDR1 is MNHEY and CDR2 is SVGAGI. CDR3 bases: TGTGCCAGCATTGAGGCGGGAAACACTGAAGCTTTCTTT. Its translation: CASIEAGNTEAFF.

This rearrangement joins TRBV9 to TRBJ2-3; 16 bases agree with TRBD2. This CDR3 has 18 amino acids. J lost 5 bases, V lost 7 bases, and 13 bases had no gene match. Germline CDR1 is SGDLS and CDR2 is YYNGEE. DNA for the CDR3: TGTGCCAGCTCCGACAGGCGGGGACTAGCGGGAGGGGTAGATACGCAGTATTTT. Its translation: CASSDRRGLAGGVDTQYF.

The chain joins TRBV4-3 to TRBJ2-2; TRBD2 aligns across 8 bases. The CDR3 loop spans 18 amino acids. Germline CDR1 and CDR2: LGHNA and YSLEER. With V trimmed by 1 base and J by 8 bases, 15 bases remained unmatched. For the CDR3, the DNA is TGCGCCAGCAGCCAAGGACCGAACGGGAGGGCATCGGGAGGGGAGCTGTTTTTT. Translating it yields CASSQGPNGRASGGELFF.